The entry that follows covers one T cell receptor (beta chain) sequence. Its target antigen remains unknown. No quality values exist for individual bases; no much larger clone is one base distant. This sample is part of a study of CD8+ T cells in alopecia areata (dated 2018 in TCRdb). Concerning the study at large: In both human patients and the C3H/HeJ mouse model, the study applied high-throughput TCRbeta sequencing to look at T cell clonal expansion in alopecia areata. Human TCRbeta sequencing covered scalp tissue and sorted CD4+ and CD8+ peripheral blood T cells from patchy and totalis/universalis alopecia areata patients and healthy controls. Clonality in the scalp was compared among normal scalp (n=4), patchy alopecia areata scalp (n=8), and alopecia totalis/universalis scalp (n=8). The RNA source kit depended on sample type: the PAXgene miRNA kit for fixed scalp, the miRNeasy kit for PBMCs, and the RNeasy kit for mouse skin. Amplification of TCRbeta CDR3 regions was done by immunoSEQ multiplex PCR using 35 Vbeta forward primers and 13 Jbeta reverse primers.

The method behind the library was the immunoSEQ multiplex PCR assay. For TCR sequencing, RNA was extracted from every sample and reverse transcribed into cDNA to serve as template. SuperScript III was used for first-strand cDNA synthesis, primed with a 2:1 mix of oligo-dT and random hexamers. A synthetic immune receptor repertoire was used to measure amplification bias, and any remaining bias was corrected computationally. On the authors' methods: Raw reads were preprocessed to remove errors, and CDR3 was defined by IMGT conventions from the conserved cysteine to phenylalanine. Clonality was computed by normalizing Shannon entropy by log2 of the number of productive unique TCRs and subtracting the result from 1. Whether scalp clones were CD4 or CD8 was inferred by matching scalp TCRbeta sequences against CD4 and CD8 repertoires sorted from blood. Entries here come from immuneACCESS through TCRdb and include only in-frame sequences with V and J called. Some clones fail to appear in such tables; in the studies checked, an unresolved V gene covers under half of the shortfall, and the cause of the remainder is unknown. That table furnishes V, J and clone size, whereas the DNA furnished D and trimming. The sample records about 110,000 clones, around 59% of which are singletons. The top ten constitute 20% of the sample.

The CDR3 starts with the cysteine, ends with the phenylalanine, and has 22 residues. Kept here is only the CDR3 DNA, which spans 66 bases and is read in frame from base 1. Trimming removed 5 bases from V and 4 bases from J; the gene matches leave 24 bases unexplained. Taken from the germline V gene, the CDR1 and CDR2 loops are SGHVS and FNYEAQ. Overall study results and their limits: Unlike mouse skin, which is dominated by gammadelta T cells, normal human skin has resident alphabeta T cells that are also sequenced, and this complicates analysis of the scalp TCR repertoire. Shared TCR sequences between patients were less evident than in mice, which may be partly attributable to HLA diversity in the patient population. Compared with normal scalp, lesional scalp had higher clonality and more expanded CD8+ clones, particularly in alopecia totalis/universalis, a pattern that suggests antigenic drive.

PBMCs were isolated by density centrifugation and stained for CD3, CD4 and CD8, and CD4+ and CD8+ T cells were sorted on a FACSAria. Scalp biopsies and blood samples were provided by unaffected controls. Rearrangement joined TRBV7-6 to TRBJ2-7; a stretch of 15 junction bases matches TRBD2. The specimen was CD8+ T cells sorted from blood. This clonotype originated in a human donor in good health. The CDR3 protein is CASSPTGLAGGPPKAPRYEQYF. The DNA sequence is TGTGCCAGCAGCCCAACGGGACTAGCGGGGGGCCCACCAAAAGCCCCAAGGTACGAGCAGTACTTC.